This T cell receptor beta chain was captured in a study of T-cell memory formation after mild COVID-19. This clonotype was recorded only once. From germline, CDR1 is SGHVS and CDR2 FNYEAQ. The CDR3 has 15 residues. V lost 1 base and J 3 bases, leaving 10 bases between the germline ends. Using its own MiXCR run on the 5' RACE reads, TCRdb lists one record per CDR3 protein. The repertoire holds hundreds of thousands of distinct CDR3 sequences, with about 22% as singletons. This sequence joins TRBV7-6 and TRBJ1-5; no clear D. This clonotype originated in an adult woman who had mild COVID-19 (a few samples of this study predate the infection). Cell type and time point are not known. Sample: PBMCs or a T cell subset sorted from them (not recorded which). The CDR3 spells CASSLGSKNNQPQHF. CDR3 coding DNA: TGTGCCAGCAGCTTAGGCTCGAAGAACAATCAGCCCCAGCATTTT.